Reported below is one T cell receptor (beta chain). Original processing methods: It was from reference gene primer amplification that nucleated cell counts were estimated. Clones were sequenced by immunoSEQ multiplex PCR, and TCRdb holds only the in-frame ones, with some missing. V and J calls plus clone size are reproduced from that table; the DNA served to infer D and trimming. The repertoire has more than 300,000 clones, 85% to 90% of them found once; the top ten carry 4% to 5%. This record belongs to a study of blood T cell repertoires in COVID-19. Germline-derived CDR1 and CDR2 are MNHNS and SASEGT. Trimming cost V 3 bases and J 7 bases, with 18 bases left between them. This CDR3 comprises 16 residues.

This TCR derives from a man aged 25-45 years who had recovered from COVID-19. Sequencing used PBMCs or T cells enriched from blood (not recorded which). The genes are TRBV6-1 and TRBJ1-4; tentative D call: TRBD1 (6 bases). The DNA of the CDR3 is TGTGCCAGCAGTGACCCTGGGGGGGGGCGGCGTGAAAAACTGTTTTTT. Residues: CASSDPGGGRREKLFF.